Listed below are T cell receptor beta chains from one sample, sequenced in a study of Graves' ophthalmopathy and Graves' hyperthyroidism. MiXCR, run by TCRdb on the multiplex PCR reads, gives a single entry per CDR3 protein. Of about 740,000 distinct CDR3 sequences listed, roughly 41% were seen once; the top ten hold approximately 43%. Sequencing input: peripheral blood. These receptors originate from an adult man with Graves' ophthalmopathy. CDR3s include the opening cysteine and the closing phenylalanine or tryptophan. D genes are given only for firm matches. Clone size is stated in some rows and not others, as once, few, many or a class when expanded.

D: NA
V: TRBV19
J: TRBJ1-2
size: NA
CDR3: CASSMPGRALKYGYTF
DNA: TGTGCCAGTAGTATGCCTGGCAGGGCACTCAAGTATGGCTACACCTTC

D: NA
V: TRBV25-1
J: TRBJ1-4
size: NA
CDR3: CASRRAGGHEKLFF
DNA: TGTGCCAGCAGGCGTGCAGGAGGGCATGAAAAACTGTTTTTT

D: TRBD1
V: TRBV20-1
J: TRBJ1-5
size: NA
CDR3: CSAPRQGASQPQHF
DNA: TGCAGTGCTCCGCGGCAGGGGGCTAGTCAGCCCCAGCATTTT

D: TRBD1
V: TRBV9
J: TRBJ1-6
size: NA
CDR3: CASSEGQANSPLHF
DNA: TGTGCCAGCAGCGAGGGACAGGCAAATTCACCCCTCCACTTT

D: TRBD1
V: TRBV2
J: TRBJ1-4
size: many
CDR3: CASSGQGAWEKLFF
DNA: TGTGCCAGCAGCGGACAGGGGGCGTGGGAAAAACTGTTTTTT

D: NA
V: TRBV12-3/TRBV12-4
J: TRBJ1-4
size: few
CDR3: CASSFGGNNEKLFF
DNA: TGTGCCAGCAGCTTCGGGGGTAATAATGAAAAACTGTTTTTT

D: NA
V: TRBV7-3
J: TRBJ1-1
size: many
CDR3: CASSPKGGGYGGTEAFF
DNA: TGTGCCAGCAGCCCGAAAGGGGGAGGCTATGGTGGCACTGAAGCTTTCTTT

D: TRBD1
V: TRBV25-1
J: TRBJ2-2
size: NA
CDR3: CASSPSGTGTGELFF
DNA: TGTGCCAGCTCACCCTCCGGGACAGGGACCGGGGAGCTGTTTTTT

D: NA
V: TRBV25-1
J: TRBJ1-2
size: NA
CDR3: CASRQGNLAFYGYTF
DNA: TGTGCCAGCAGGCAAGGGAATCTGGCTTTCTATGGCTACACCTTC

D: TRBD1
V: TRBV29-1
J: TRBJ2-2
size: many
CDR3: CSGTGRTGELFF
DNA: TGCAGTGGGACAGGGCGGACCGGGGAGCTGTTTTTT

D: TRBD1
V: TRBV2
J: TRBJ2-5
size: NA
CDR3: CASSNTGTEETQYF
DNA: TGTGCCAGCAGCAACACCGGGACAGAAGAGACCCAGTACTTC

D: NA
V: TRBV7-2
J: TRBJ1-1
size: once
CDR3: CASSLVRRPAEAFF
DNA: TGTGCCAGCAGCTTAGTTAGACGGCCTGCTGAAGCTTTCTTT

D: TRBD1
V: TRBV19
J: TRBJ2-7
size: few
CDR3: CASSPGTAHTVEQYF
DNA: TGTGCCAGTAGTCCGGGGACAGCCCATACCGTTGAGCAGTACTTC

D: TRBD1
V: TRBV2
J: TRBJ1-2
size: NA
CDR3: CASSDRDRANYGYTF
DNA: TGTGCCAGCAGTGACCGGGACAGAGCTAACTATGGCTACACCTTC

D: NA
V: TRBV6-2/TRBV6-3
J: TRBJ2-7
size: NA
CDR3: CASSILNYEQYF
DNA: TGTGCCAGCAGTATCCTGAACTACGAGCAGTACTTC

D: TRBD1
V: TRBV20-1
J: TRBJ2-7
size: NA
CDR3: CSARGQVYYEQYF
DNA: TGCAGTGCGAGAGGACAGGTGTACTACGAGCAGTACTTC

D: NA
V: TRBV29-1
J: TRBJ2-3
size: few
CDR3: CSVEDVVGDTQYF
DNA: TGCAGCGTTGAAGATGTCGTGGGAGATACGCAGTATTTT

D: TRBD1
V: TRBV2
J: TRBJ1-1
size: few
CDR3: CASSMGRQGAYDLNTEAFF
DNA: TGTGCCAGCAGTATGGGGAGACAGGGGGCGTATGACTTGAACACTGAAGCTTTCTTT

D: TRBD1
V: TRBV10-3
J: TRBJ1-1
size: NA
CDR3: CASTYLDRGRTEAFF
DNA: TGTGCCAGCACCTACCTTGACAGGGGGCGAACTGAAGCTTTCTTT

D: TRBD1
V: TRBV7-3
J: TRBJ1-6
size: many
CDR3: CASSLTGTGGVDSPLHF
DNA: TGTGCCAGCAGCTTAACCGGGACAGGGGGCGTAGATTCACCCCTCCACTTT

D: TRBD1
V: TRBV25-1
J: TRBJ1-2
size: many
CDR3: CASSELGGGGGYTF
DNA: TGTGCCAGCAGTGAATTGGGAGGGGGCGGGGGCTACACCTTC

D: TRBD1
V: TRBV24-1
J: TRBJ1-5
size: few
CDR3: CASSFEGTGSNQPQHF
DNA: TGTGCCAGCAGCTTTGAAGGGACAGGGAGCAATCAGCCCCAGCATTTT

D: NA
V: TRBV10-1
J: TRBJ2-7
size: few
CDR3: CASSENAYEQYF
DNA: TGCGCCAGCAGTGAGAACGCCTACGAGCAGTACTTC

D: TRBD2
V: TRBV25-1
J: TRBJ2-5
size: NA
CDR3: CASSSGGLAEETQYF
DNA: TGTGCCAGCAGTTCGGGGGGGTTAGCGGAAGAGACCCAGTACTTC

D: TRBD1
V: TRBV7-9
J: TRBJ2-7
size: NA
CDR3: CASRLRQGSQQYF
DNA: TGTGCCAGCAGACTCCGACAGGGCAGCCAGCAGTACTTC

D: TRBD1
V: TRBV2
J: TRBJ1-5
size: NA
CDR3: CASLEGGQGAQPQHF
DNA: TGTGCCAGTCTGGAAGGGGGACAGGGGGCTCAGCCCCAGCATTTT

D: NA
V: TRBV5-1
J: TRBJ2-5
size: NA
CDR3: CASSSDRTETQYF
DNA: TGCGCCAGCAGCTCAGACAGGACTGAGACCCAGTACTTC

D: TRBD1
V: TRBV29-1
J: TRBJ1-1
size: NA
CDR3: CSYLSRDSPAFF
DNA: TGCAGTTACTTAAGCCGGGACAGCCCAGCTTTCTTT

D: TRBD2
V: TRBV24-1
J: TRBJ2-5
size: many
CDR3: CATSDLDSAGGRETQYF
DNA: TGTGCCACCAGTGATTTGGACTCGGCGGGGGGGCGAGAGACCCAGTACTTC

D: NA
V: TRBV29-1
J: TRBJ2-1
size: NA
CDR3: CSVPDVRSSYNEQFF
DNA: TGCAGCGTCCCCGACGTGCGGAGCTCCTACAATGAGCAGTTCTTC

D: TRBD1
V: TRBV9
J: TRBJ1-6
size: few
CDR3: CASRPGQGTAYSPLHF
DNA: TGTGCCAGCCGGCCGGGACAGGGGACGGCGTACTCACCCCTCCACTTT

D: TRBD1
V: TRBV10-3
J: TRBJ2-7
size: many
CDR3: CASRDRSSYEQYF
DNA: TGTGCCAGTAGGGACAGGTCCTCCTACGAGCAGTACTTC

D: NA
V: TRBV6-4
J: TRBJ1-2
size: few
CDR3: CASSDSRGGSYGYTF
DNA: TGTGCCAGCAGTGACTCGAGAGGGGGGAGCTATGGCTACACCTTC

D: NA
V: TRBV10-3
J: TRBJ2-3
size: NA
CDR3: CAIRWQEVDTQYF
DNA: TGTGCCATCAGGTGGCAGGAAGTGGATACGCAGTATTTT

D: TRBD2
V: TRBV20-1
J: TRBJ2-7
size: NA
CDR3: CSAPPREGLGYEQYF
DNA: TGCAGTGCTCCACCCCGGGAGGGCCTCGGCTACGAGCAGTACTTC

D: TRBD2
V: TRBV11-2
J: TRBJ2-7
size: many
CDR3: CASSGLAGGGEQYF
DNA: TGTGCCAGCAGCGGACTAGCGGGAGGCGGCGAGCAGTACTTC

D: NA
V: TRBV20-1
J: TRBJ2-7
size: NA
CDR3: CSANRFYEQYF
DNA: TGCAGTGCTAACCGTTTCTACGAGCAGTACTTC

D: NA
V: TRBV7-8
J: TRBJ2-7
size: NA
CDR3: CASSLEALKTYEQYF
DNA: TGTGCCAGCAGCTTAGAGGCACTGAAGACCTACGAGCAGTACTTC

D: NA
V: TRBV19
J: TRBJ1-2
size: many
CDR3: CASTRRGIVGYGYTF
DNA: TGTGCCAGCACTAGGCGTGGGATAGTGGGCTATGGCTACACCTTC

D: NA
V: TRBV20-1
J: TRBJ1-2
size: NA
CDR3: CSANTGPYGYTF
DNA: TGCAGTGCCAATACAGGGCCCTATGGCTACACCTTC

D: TRBD2
V: TRBV7-9
J: TRBJ2-5
size: few
CDR3: CASSLGGTSGSGETQYF
DNA: TGTGCCAGCAGCTTAGGAGGGACTAGCGGGAGCGGAGAGACCCAGTACTTC

D: NA
V: TRBV7-2
J: TRBJ1-1
size: NA
CDR3: CANSTRRGGNTEAFF
DNA: TGTGCCAACAGCACCCGTCGGGGGGGGAACACTGAAGCTTTCTTT

D: NA
V: TRBV12-3/TRBV12-4
J: TRBJ1-2
size: NA
CDR3: CAISPVGYTF
DNA: TGTGCCATCAGCCCCGTGGGCTACACCTTC

D: TRBD1
V: TRBV2
J: TRBJ1-6
size: NA
CDR3: CASSDGGQGAISPLHF
DNA: TGTGCCAGCAGTGATGGGGGACAGGGGGCGATCTCACCCCTCCACTTT

D: NA
V: TRBV6-1
J: TRBJ1-2
size: few
CDR3: CASIERPNYGYTF
DNA: TGTGCCAGCATCGAACGGCCTAACTATGGCTACACCTTC

D: NA
V: TRBV11-1
J: TRBJ2-7
size: few
CDR3: CASSQASPYEQYF
DNA: TGTGCCAGCAGCCAAGCGAGCCCGTACGAGCAGTACTTC

D: TRBD1
V: TRBV2
J: TRBJ1-1
size: few
CDR3: CASSDTTGAEAFF
DNA: TGTGCCAGCAGTGACACTACAGGGGCTGAAGCTTTCTTT

D: TRBD1
V: TRBV9
J: TRBJ1-6
size: few
CDR3: CASSLIRQGSSPLHF
DNA: TGTGCCAGCTCACTAATAAGACAGGGGTCCTCACCCCTCCACTTT

D: NA
V: TRBV25-1
J: TRBJ1-6
size: NA
CDR3: CVSSYRENSPLLF
DNA: TGTGTCAGCAGTTACAGGGAGAATTCACCCCTCCTCTTT

D: NA
V: TRBV2
J: TRBJ2-7
size: NA
CDR3: CASSSYGSWGEQYF
DNA: TGTGCCAGCAGTTCATACGGGAGTTGGGGGGAGCAGTACTTC

D: NA
V: TRBV7-9
J: TRBJ1-2
size: few
CDR3: CASSLASALLGYTF
DNA: TGTGCCAGCAGCTTAGCATCCGCGCTTCTTGGCTACACCTTC

D: TRBD2
V: TRBV6-1
J: TRBJ2-7
size: NA
CDR3: CAISGWTSGSYEQYF
DNA: TGTGCCATCAGTGGGTGGACTAGCGGTTCCTACGAGCAGTACTTC

D: NA
V: TRBV20-1
J: TRBJ1-5
size: NA
CDR3: CSARVGVNSNQPQHF
DNA: TGCAGTGCTAGAGTGGGCGTAAATAGCAATCAGCCCCAGCATTTT

D: NA
V: TRBV7-9
J: TRBJ2-7
size: few
CDR3: CASSLVFREQYF
DNA: TGTGCCAGCAGCTTAGTATTCCGCGAGCAGTACTTC

D: TRBD1
V: TRBV30
J: TRBJ2-7
size: NA
CDR3: CAWSLAQGGNEQYF
DNA: TGTGCCTGGAGTTTAGCACAGGGGGGAAACGAGCAGTACTTC